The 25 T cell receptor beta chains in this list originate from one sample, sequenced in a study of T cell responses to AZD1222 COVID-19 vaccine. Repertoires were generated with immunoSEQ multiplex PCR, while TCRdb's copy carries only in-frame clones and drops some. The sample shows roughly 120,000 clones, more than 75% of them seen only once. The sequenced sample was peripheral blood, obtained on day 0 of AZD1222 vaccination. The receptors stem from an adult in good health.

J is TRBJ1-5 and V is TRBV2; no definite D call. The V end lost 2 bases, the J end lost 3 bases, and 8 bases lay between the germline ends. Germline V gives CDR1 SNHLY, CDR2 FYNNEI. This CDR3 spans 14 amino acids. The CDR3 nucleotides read TGTGCCAGCAGTGAACAGGTCCTCAATCAGCCCCAGCATTTT. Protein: CASSEQVLNQPQHF.

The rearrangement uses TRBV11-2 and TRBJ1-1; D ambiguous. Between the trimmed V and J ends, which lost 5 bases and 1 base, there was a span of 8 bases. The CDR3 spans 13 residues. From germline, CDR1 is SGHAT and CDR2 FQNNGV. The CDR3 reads CASSPTGNTEAFF. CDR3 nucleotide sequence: TGTGCCAGCAGCCCTACGGGGAACACTGAAGCTTTCTTT.

The CDR3 region is CASSFGTWAFF. In nucleotides, the CDR3 is TGTGCCAGCAGTTTCGGAACCTGGGCTTTCTTT. The genes are TRBV28 and TRBJ1-1; unclear D gene. In germline, CDR1 is MDHEN, CDR2 SYDVKM. V was clipped by 3 bases and J by 11 bases, with 10 bases between them. The CDR3 totals 11 residues.

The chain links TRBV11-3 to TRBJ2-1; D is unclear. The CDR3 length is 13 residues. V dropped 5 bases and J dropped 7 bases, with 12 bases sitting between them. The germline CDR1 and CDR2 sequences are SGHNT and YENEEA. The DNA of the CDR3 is TGTGCCAGCAGCCTCGGAGACGGTAATGAGCAGTTCTTC. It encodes CASSLGDGNEQFF.

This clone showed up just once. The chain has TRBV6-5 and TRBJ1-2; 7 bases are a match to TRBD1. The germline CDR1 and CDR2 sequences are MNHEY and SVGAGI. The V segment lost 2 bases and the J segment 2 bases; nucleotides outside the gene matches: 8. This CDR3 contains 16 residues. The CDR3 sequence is CASSYLRMTGNYGYTF. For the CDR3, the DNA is TGTGCCAGCAGTTACCTAAGGATGACAGGGAACTATGGCTACACCTTC.

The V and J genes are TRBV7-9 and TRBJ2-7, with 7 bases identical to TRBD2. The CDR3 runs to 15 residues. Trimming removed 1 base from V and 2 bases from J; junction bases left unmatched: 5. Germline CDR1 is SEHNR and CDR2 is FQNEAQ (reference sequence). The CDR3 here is CASSLVGGGAYEQYF. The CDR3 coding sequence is TGTGCCAGCAGCTTAGTCGGCGGGGGTGCCTACGAGCAGTACTTC.

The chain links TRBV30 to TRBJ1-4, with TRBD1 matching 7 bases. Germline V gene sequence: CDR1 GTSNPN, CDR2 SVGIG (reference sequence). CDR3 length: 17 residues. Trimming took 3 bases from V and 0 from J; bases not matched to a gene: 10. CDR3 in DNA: TGTGCCTGGAGCAGATGGACAGGCGACACAACTAATGAAAAACTGTTTTTT. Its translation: CAWSRWTGDTTNEKLFF.

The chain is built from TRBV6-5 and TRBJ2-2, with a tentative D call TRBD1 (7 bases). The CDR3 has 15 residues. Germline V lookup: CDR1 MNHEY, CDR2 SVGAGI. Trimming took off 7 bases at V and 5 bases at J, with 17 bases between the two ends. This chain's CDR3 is CASTAGQRGTGELFF. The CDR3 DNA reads TGTGCCAGCACGGCGGGACAGCGAGGGACCGGGGAGCTGTTTTTT.

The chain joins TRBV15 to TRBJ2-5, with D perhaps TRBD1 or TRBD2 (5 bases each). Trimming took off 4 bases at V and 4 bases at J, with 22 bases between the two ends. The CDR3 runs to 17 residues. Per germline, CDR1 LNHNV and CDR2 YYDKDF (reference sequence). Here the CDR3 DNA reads TGTGCCACCAGCACCAGAGGGGATGTCAATAGCCCAGAGACCCAGTACTTC. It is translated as CATSTRGDVNSPETQYF.

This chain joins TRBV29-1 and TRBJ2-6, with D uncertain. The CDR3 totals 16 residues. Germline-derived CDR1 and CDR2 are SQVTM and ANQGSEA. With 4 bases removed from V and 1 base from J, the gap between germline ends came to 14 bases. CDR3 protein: CSVGQARRSGANVLTF. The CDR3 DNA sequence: TGCAGCGTTGGGCAGGCTCGTCGGTCTGGGGCCAACGTCCTGACTTTC.

In DNA form, the CDR3 reads TGTGCCAGCAGTGAAGGCAGCTTCCGAAATCAGCCCCAGCATTTT. It specifies CASSEGSFRNQPQHF. The rearrangement joins TRBV6-1 to TRBJ1-5, with unresolved D. V gave up 1 base and J gave up 4 bases, with 11 bases separating them. This CDR3 has 15 amino acids. Germline V gene data show CDR1 as MNHNS and CDR2 as SASEGT.

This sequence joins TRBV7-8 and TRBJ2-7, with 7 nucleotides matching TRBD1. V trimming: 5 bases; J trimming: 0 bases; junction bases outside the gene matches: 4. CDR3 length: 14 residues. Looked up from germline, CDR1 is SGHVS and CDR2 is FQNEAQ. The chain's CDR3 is CASSQQGHSYEQYF. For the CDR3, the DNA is TGTGCCAGCAGCCAACAGGGGCACTCCTACGAGCAGTACTTC.

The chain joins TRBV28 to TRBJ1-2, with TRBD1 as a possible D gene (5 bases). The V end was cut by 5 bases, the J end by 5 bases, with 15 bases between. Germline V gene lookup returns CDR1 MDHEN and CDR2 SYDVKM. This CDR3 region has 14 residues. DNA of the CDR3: TGTGCCAGCAGTGGACCGGGACTGACATATGGCTACACCTTC. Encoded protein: CASSGPGLTYGYTF.

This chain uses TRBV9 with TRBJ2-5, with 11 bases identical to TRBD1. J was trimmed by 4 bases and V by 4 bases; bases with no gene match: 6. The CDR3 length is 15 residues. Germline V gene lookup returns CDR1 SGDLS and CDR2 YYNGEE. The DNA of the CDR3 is TGTGCCAGCAGCCCCGGGACAGGGGGTCGAGAGACCCAGTACTTC. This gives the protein CASSPGTGGRETQYF. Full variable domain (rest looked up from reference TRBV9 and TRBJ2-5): DSGVTQTPKHLITATGQRVTLRCSPRSGDLSVYWYQQSLDQGLQFLIQYYNGEERAKGNILERFSAQQFPDLHSELNLSSLELGDSALYFCASSPGTGGRETQYFGPGTRLLVL.

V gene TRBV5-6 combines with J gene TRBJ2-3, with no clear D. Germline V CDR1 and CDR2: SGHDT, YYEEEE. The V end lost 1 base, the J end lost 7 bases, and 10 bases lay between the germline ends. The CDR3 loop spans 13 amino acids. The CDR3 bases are TGTGCCAGCAGCTTGACGACATCAAATACGCAGTATTTT. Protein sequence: CASSLTTSNTQYF.

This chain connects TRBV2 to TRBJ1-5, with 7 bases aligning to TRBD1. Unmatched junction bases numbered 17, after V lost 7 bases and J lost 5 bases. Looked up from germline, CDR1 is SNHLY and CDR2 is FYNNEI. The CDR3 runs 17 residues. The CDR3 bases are TGTGCCAGCACCGTACCTACCGGGACAGCCCTCTATCAGCCCCAGCATTTT. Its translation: CASTVPTGTALYQPQHF.

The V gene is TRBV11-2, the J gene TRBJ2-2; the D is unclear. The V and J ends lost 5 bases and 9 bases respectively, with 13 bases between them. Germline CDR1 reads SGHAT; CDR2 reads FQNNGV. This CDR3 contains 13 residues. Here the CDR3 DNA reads TGTGCCAGCAGCCTTAATCACCAACGGGAGCTGTTTTTT. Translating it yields CASSLNHQRELFF.

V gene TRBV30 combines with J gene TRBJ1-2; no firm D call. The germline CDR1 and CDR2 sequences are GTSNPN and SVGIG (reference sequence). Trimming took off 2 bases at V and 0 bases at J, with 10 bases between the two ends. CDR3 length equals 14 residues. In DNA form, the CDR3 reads TGTGCCTGGAGTATCAGATCATCTAACTATGGCTACACCTTC. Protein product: CAWSIRSSNYGYTF.

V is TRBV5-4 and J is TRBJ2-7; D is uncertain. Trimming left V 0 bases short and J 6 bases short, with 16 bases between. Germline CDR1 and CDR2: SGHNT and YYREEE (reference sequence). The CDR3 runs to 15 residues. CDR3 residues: CASSLAGQVIAEQYF. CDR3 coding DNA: TGTGCCAGCAGCTTGGCAGGTCAAGTTATCGCCGAGCAGTACTTC.

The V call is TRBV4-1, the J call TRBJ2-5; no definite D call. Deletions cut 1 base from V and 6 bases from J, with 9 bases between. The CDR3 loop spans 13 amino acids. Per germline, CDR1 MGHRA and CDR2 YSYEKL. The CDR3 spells CASSQVGGQTQYF. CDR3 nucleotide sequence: TGCGCCAGCAGCCAAGTAGGTGGGCAGACCCAGTACTTC.

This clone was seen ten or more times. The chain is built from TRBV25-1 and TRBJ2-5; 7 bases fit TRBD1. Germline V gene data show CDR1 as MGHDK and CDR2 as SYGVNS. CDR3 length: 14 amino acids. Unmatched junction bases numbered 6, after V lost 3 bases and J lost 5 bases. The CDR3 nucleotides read TGTGCCAGCAGTGAGAGGGGGCATGGCGAGACCCAGTACTTC. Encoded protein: CASSERGHGETQYF. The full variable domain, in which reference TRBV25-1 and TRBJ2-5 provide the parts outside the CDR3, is EADIYQTPRYLVIGTGKKITLECSQTMGHDKMYWYQQDPGMELHLIHYSYGVNSTEKGDLSSESTVSRIRTEHFPLTLESARPSHTSQYLCASSERGHGETQYFGPGTRLLVL.

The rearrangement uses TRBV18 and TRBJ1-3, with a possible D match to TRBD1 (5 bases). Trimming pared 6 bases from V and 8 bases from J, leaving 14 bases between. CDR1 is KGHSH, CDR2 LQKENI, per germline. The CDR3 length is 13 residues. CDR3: CASSETVGDTIYF. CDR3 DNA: TGTGCCAGCTCCGAGACAGTCGGAGACACCATATATTTT.

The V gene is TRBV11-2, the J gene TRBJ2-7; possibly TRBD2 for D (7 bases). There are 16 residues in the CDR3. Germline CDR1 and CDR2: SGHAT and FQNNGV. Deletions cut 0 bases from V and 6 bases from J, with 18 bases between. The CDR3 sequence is CASSLDSGLGGGEQYF. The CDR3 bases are TGTGCCAGCAGCTTAGATTCAGGGCTAGGGGGGGGCGAGCAGTACTTC. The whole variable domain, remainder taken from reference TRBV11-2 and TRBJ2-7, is EAGVAQSPRYKIIEKRQSVAFWCNPISGHATLYWYQQILGQGPKLLIQFQNNGVVDDSQLPKDRFSAERLKGVDSTLKIQPAKLEDSAVYLCASSLDSGLGGGEQYFGPGTRLTVT.

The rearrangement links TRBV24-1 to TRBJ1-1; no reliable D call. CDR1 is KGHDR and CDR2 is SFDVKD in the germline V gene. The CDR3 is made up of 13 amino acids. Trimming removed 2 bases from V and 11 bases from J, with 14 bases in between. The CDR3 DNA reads TGTGCCACCAGTGATTCAAGCGTCTCGCGGGCTTTCTTT. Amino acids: CATSDSSVSRAFF.

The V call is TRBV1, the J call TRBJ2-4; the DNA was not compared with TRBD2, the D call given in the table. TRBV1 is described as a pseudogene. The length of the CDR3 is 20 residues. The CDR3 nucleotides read TGCACCAGCAGCCAAGAAAAGCGGGGGGGTTGGGTATTATGCAAAAACATTCAGTACTTC. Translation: CTSSQEKRGGWVLCKNIQYF.